The 8 T cell receptor beta chains listed next were all sequenced from one sample in a study of CD8 T cells in ankylosing spondylitis. These receptors' antigens are unknown. A single record per CDR3 protein comes from TCRdb applying MiXCR to the 5' RACE reads. The table shows under 950,000 distinct CDR3 sequences, with over 15% occurring only once. Overall study findings and caveats: Apparently characteristic of ankylosing spondylitis blood was a TCR beta motif (about 8 highly homologous variants).

Material: blood, either unsorted or a sorted T cell fraction (not recorded which). These receptors all come from a male donor with ankylosing spondylitis.

CDR3 bases: TGTGCCAGCAGCTTAGGTACTGAGATCTTCTACAATGAGCAGTTCTTC. This gives the protein CASSLGTEIFYNEQFF. V is TRBV7-9 and J is TRBJ2-1; D not certain. There are 16 residues in the CDR3. CDR1 SEHNR and CDR2 FQNEAQ come from the germline V gene (reference sequence). Trimming removed 1 base from V and 3 bases from J, with 13 bases in between.

V usage is TRBV12-3 or TRBV12-4 and J usage is TRBJ1-6, with D possibly matching TRBD1 (6 bases). This CDR3 region has 17 residues. Trimming cost V 2 bases and J 0 bases, with 11 bases left between them. The DNA for the CDR3 is TGTGCCAGCAGTTTATACACAGGGAGCTCCTATAATTCACCCCTCCACTTT. Amino acid sequence: CASSLYTGSSYNSPLHF.

This clonotype was found a few times. The CDR3 DNA reads as TGCGCCAGCAGCCACCCGCCCACTAGCGGGGGCGCCTACAATGAGCAGTTCTTC. This encodes CASSHPPTSGGAYNEQFF. This chain uses TRBV4-1 with TRBJ2-1, with TRBD2 identical over 11 bases. The V and J ends lost 3 bases and 2 bases, in that order; junction bases with no gene match: 9. This CDR3 is 18 amino acids long. Germline V CDR1 and CDR2: MGHRA, YSYEKL.

The chain recombines TRBV11-3 with TRBJ1-6, with 7 bases that match TRBD1. The trim removed 5 bases at V and 4 bases at J, leaving 8 bases unmatched. The V gene's germline CDR1 is SGHNT and CDR2 YENEEA. This CDR3 is 16 amino acids long. CDR3 DNA: TGTGCCAGCAGCCGGTCGGGACAGACGTATAATTCACCCCTCCACTTT. This gives the protein CASSRSGQTYNSPLHF.

This clonotype showed up just a few times. This chain joins TRBV5-1 and TRBJ1-1, with D maybe TRBD1 (5 bases). Germline V lookup: CDR1 SGHRS, CDR2 YFSETQ. CDR3 length: 15 residues. V lost 0 bases to trimming and J lost 1 base, with 10 bases between them. The CDR3 coding sequence is TGCGCCAGCAGCTTGGTTTCCGGGGGGAACACTGAAGCTTTCTTT. Its translation is CASSLVSGGNTEAFF.

V usage is TRBV7-9 and J usage is TRBJ2-3; weak D call: TRBD1 (6 bases). Germline CDR1 SEHNR, CDR2 FQNEAQ (reference sequence). Trimming removed 0 bases at V and 3 bases at J, with 13 bases between. There are 16 residues in the CDR3. The DNA of the CDR3 is TGTGCCAGCAGCTTAGCTACAGGGAGAAGTACAGATACGCAGTATTTT. Translated, it gives CASSLATGRSTDTQYF.

The chain is built from TRBV12-3 or TRBV12-4 and TRBJ2-5; 10 bases fit TRBD2. The CDR3 spans 16 residues. V lost 4 bases and J lost 4; bases outside the gene matches: 9. The CDR3 sequence is CASSSPLAGVGETQYF. CDR3 nucleotides: TGTGCCAGCAGTTCCCCCCTAGCGGGAGTCGGAGAGACCCAGTACTTC.

V is TRBV5-1 and J is TRBJ1-4; 8 positions agree with TRBD1. Germline CDR1 is SGHRS and CDR2 is YFSETQ. The CDR3 loop spans 15 amino acids. After removal of 7 bases from V and 5 bases from J, the junction contained 10 bases not matched to a gene. The CDR3: CASGLAGGWNEKLFF. The CDR3 DNA reads as TGCGCCAGCGGTCTTGCAGGGGGCTGGAATGAAAAACTGTTTTTT.